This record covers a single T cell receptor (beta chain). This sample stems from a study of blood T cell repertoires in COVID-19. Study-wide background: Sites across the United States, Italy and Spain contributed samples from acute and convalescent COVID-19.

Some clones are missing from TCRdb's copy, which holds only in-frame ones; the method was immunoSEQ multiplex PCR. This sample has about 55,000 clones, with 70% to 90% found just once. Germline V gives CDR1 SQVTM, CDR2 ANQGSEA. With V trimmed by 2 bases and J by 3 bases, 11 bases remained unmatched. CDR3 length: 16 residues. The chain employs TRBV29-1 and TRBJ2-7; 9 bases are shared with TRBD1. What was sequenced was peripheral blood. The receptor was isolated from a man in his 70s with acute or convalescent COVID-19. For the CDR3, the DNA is TGCAGCGTTGAACTCCCCGGGACAGGGAGTTTCTACGAGCAGTACTTC. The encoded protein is CSVELPGTGSFYEQYF.